This paragraph covers one T cell receptor (beta chain) sequence. Its antigen is not yet known. No qualities accompany the bases; no much larger clone lies one base away. Library generation was performed with the immunoSEQ multiplex PCR assay. The multiplex PCR relied on a mix of 60 forward primers for TCR Vbeta segments and 13 reverse primers for TCR Jbeta segments. Amplification of the CDR3 region of rearranged TCR beta genes was performed with a multiplex PCR assay on genomic DNA. The Illumina HiSeq System was used to sequence the amplified TCR beta libraries as 87-base-pair reads. In the source study's methods: Across the 666 repertoires, a later analysis counted tens of millions of unique TCR beta chains, roughly 11 million of which were shared by at least two donors. Raw reads were error-corrected and collapsed into unique sequences with a nearest-neighbor algorithm that merged closely related sequences to remove PCR and sequencing errors. Alignment of CDR3 sequences to IMGT reference sequences was used to assign V, D and J gene segments. Each retained sequence needed at least a six-nucleotide match to both a V gene segment and a J gene segment. A rearrangement counted as productive if the CDR3 had no stop codons and remained in frame with V and J, and every other rearrangement counted as non-productive. Following IMGT convention, CDR3 was defined as the stretch from the second conserved V-encoded cysteine up to the conserved J-encoded phenylalanine. In an earlier analysis of around 600 of the donors, sequences lacking an unambiguous match to a single V gene segment were excluded. An earlier analysis of fewer than 750 of the donors classified V segments as functional when productive rearrangements were above 56.7% and as segregating when the standard deviation between donors was above 5%. To diagnose cytomegalovirus status from the catalog of TCR beta chain sequences, a statistical classification framework was built. In a later analysis, V and J genes were assigned by comparing TCR nucleotide sequences against IMGT/GENE-DB human TR gene sequences. A later analysis assigned CDR3 sequences and most-parsimonious VDJ recombination scenarios with the TCRdist pipeline. In a later analysis, every TCR beta chain was defined by the combination of its CDR3 amino acid sequence and its V-gene family, and reads without a unique V-gene family were dropped. As a way to deal with suspected cross-contamination and a sequencing artifact, a later analysis dropped 450 to 600 nucleotide sequences that were highly shared and had low generation probability. A later analysis calculated a clonal expansion index for each public chain from normalized within-repertoire ranks of inferred template counts. A later analysis computed generation probabilities with a VDJ recombination model fitted to out-of-frame rearrangements, and checked the results against IGoR. In a later analysis, hypergeometric tests were used to score TCR-TCR, TCR-HLA and TCR-CMV co-occurrence, with a repertoire-size bias correction applied to TCR pairs. In a later analysis, false discovery rates were estimated by permuting HLA or CMV assignments 20 times. In a later analysis, co-occurring TCRs were grouped using DBSCAN, with TCRdist sequence similarity added in when clustering inside HLA-allele-positive subsets. Co-occurrence clustering excluded repertoires with fewer than 30,000 or more than 120,000 public chains, plus five with anomalous nucleotide sharing. The clones in this table, taken by TCRdb from immuneACCESS, are in-frame only. Not every clone is retained; where verified, under half of the shortfall comes from an unresolved V gene, and the cause of the rest is unknown. The V and J calls and the clone size are those of that table, but D and trimming were determined from the DNA. This sample lists about 150,000 clones; around 72% were detected once. Around 4.2% of the sample belongs to the ten largest clones.

The sample originates from a study of cytomegalovirus exposure and HLA in healthy donors (dated by TCRdb to 2016 to 2017). Regarding the study in general: An earlier analysis of about 530 of the donors reported under 300 Gb of sequence data and approximately 120 million unique TCR beta sequences obtained from roughly 180 million T cells. Besides the first cohort of approximately 710 subjects, a separate validation cohort made up of 120 different subjects was used. On average, about 200,000 unique TCR beta nucleotide sequences were sequenced per donor among 350 to 400 genotyped donors of the cohort, with 15% to 20% of those sequences being non-productive. Typing coverage varied by locus: roughly 620-640 donors for A, B, C, DRB1 and DQB1; approximately 520 for DQA1; nearly 610 for DPA1; 450 to 480 for DPB1. HLA typing covered class I and class II loci at four-digit resolution. Roughly 300 gigabases of sequencing data and 80 million or so unique TCR sequences were included in an early release covering roughly 600 HLA-typed donors. The study aimed to test whether cataloging public T cell receptors could reveal signatures of past pathogen exposure. Because of strong linkage in the cohort, 5 or 6 DR-DQ haplotypes were treated as single units for association and clustering. High-throughput TCR immunosequencing, statistical association of individual TCRs with disease status, and machine learning were combined to predict cytomegalovirus infection status. To study patterns of TCR occurrence, a later analysis re-analyzed previously published TCR beta repertoires from hundreds of donors and added high-resolution HLA genotyping. Of the 300 to 450 genotyped donors, roughly 85% fell in the genetic ancestry cluster associated with self-reported Caucasian donors. In the later analysis, no new phenotypic data were used to find candidate immune exposures; instead, reliance was placed on TCR beta sequences and their occurrence across donors. Donor age, sex, ethnicity and CMV serostatus were compiled alongside the repertoire data. A later genetic analysis took genome-wide SNP genotypes for about 65% of the roughly 670 donors and used that subset as a discovery cohort. In an earlier analysis of 587 of the donors, high-throughput TCR beta sequencing was used to judge whether each TCR beta V gene segment behaved as functional or pseudogenic. The T cell repertoires of 670 or so subjects were profiled by immunosequencing and related to cytomegalovirus serostatus. Every discovery cohort repertoire had been produced on one sequencing platform.

Study-wide conclusions, independent of this receptor: HLA typing was unavailable for some donors at each locus, so association tests used only the typed subset. The authors suggested that the approach could potentially be generalized to other disease states and immunological phenotypes. A later analysis found that TCR association rates varied across HLA loci, with DRB1 alleles showing the most associated TCRs and HLA-C alleles the fewest. According to a later analysis, parvovirus B19, influenza, CMV and Epstein-Barr virus appeared linked to several top co-occurrence clusters. In this cohort, only TCR beta chains were sequenced, and detectable features were limited by the absence of alpha or paired-chain data. Linkage disequilibrium might explain the correlated functional status among segregating V segments, but an unknown experimental factor could not be excluded. Because the 87-base-pair reads could not distinguish some IMGT-functional V segments, including TRBV6-2 and TRBV6-3, those segments were excluded. In an earlier analysis of about 540 of the donors, most TCR beta V segments were observed in productive rearrangements about 87% or about 30% of the time, broadly matching IMGT annotations. Cytomegalovirus status was reported to be diagnosed by the classifier with high specificity and sensitivity in both the original and validation cohorts. According to a later analysis, most CMV-associated TCR beta chains appeared to be HLA-restricted, and the HLA associations seemed to be driven largely by CMV exposure. Because counts were too low, 15 or so rarely observed V segments, including chromosome 9 orphons, were excluded from the earlier analysis of roughly 580 of the donors. For the cohort, immune exposure information was limited to CMV serostatus. Specific HLA alleles were associated with 15,000 to 20,000 TCR beta sequences at a false discovery rate of 0.05 in a later analysis. The presence/absence analyses assumed that sequencing depth was roughly uniform across donors, and that assumption may not be true. According to a later genetic analysis, donors in an Asian-associated ancestry cluster had fewer N-insertions in productive TCRs than the roughly 670-donor mean. While some public TCRs were present in many individuals, most TCR sequences turned up only very rarely across donors. A cluster of highly shared sequence variants was judged likely to be a technical artifact of the sequencing pipeline. A later analysis found that HLA-associated TCR beta chains were more clonally expanded and had lower generation probabilities than equally common non-associated chains. The study gave a list of some 150 TCR beta chains associated with cytomegalovirus. V-gene and J-gene trimming of TCR beta chains was associated with a missense DCLRE1C variant in a later genetic analysis, and the association was replicated in an independent cohort. Strong co-occurrence of HLA alleles, especially DR and DQ, made assigning TCR associations to individual alleles difficult. A further reported finding was that TCR beta sequences accurately predicted the HLA-A and HLA-B alleles for most subjects in the first cohort. Three of the identified cytomegalovirus-associated TCR beta chains were confirmed in vitro to be specific for cytomegalovirus antigens.

The cohort consisted of more than 650 healthy bone marrow donors. At the time of sampling, all cohort members were nominally healthy, though unrecorded immune exposures were likely present. The donor was CMV seropositive and belonged to the group of more than 250 seropositive cohort members. Every donor gave a peripheral blood sample, and the peripheral blood mononuclear cells from that sample were used for TCR beta sequencing. Genomic DNA extraction from the blood cell samples was performed with the Qiagen DNeasy Blood Extraction Kit. There are 15 amino acids in the CDR3, from cysteine to phenylalanine inclusive. Only the CDR3 DNA is retained, 45 bases long and in frame from the first base. V was cut back by 0 bases and J by 1 base, leaving a gap of 10 bases between them. The germline V gene specifies SGHRS as CDR1 and YFSETQ as CDR2.

Material for sequencing was PBMCs. The source of this sequence is a man between 50 and 59 years old in good health and CMV-seropositive. The chain is made from TRBV5-1 and TRBJ1-1; the D gene is perhaps TRBD1, from 5 matching bases. In nucleotides, the sequence is TGCGCCAGCAGCTTGGAGGCAGGGTCGAACACTGAAGCTTTCTTT. Its coded protein is CASSLEAGSNTEAFF.